The 19 T cell receptor beta chains presented below share a single source sample, sequenced in a study of blood T cells in healthy people across ages. A second PCR, run for about 7 to 11 cycles, used a sample-barcoded 5' primer plus a J-beta primer mix. MiXCR, applied by TCRdb to the 5' RACE reads, yields one record per CDR3 protein. This sample has fewer than 900,000 distinct CDR3 sequences, with 30% to 45% found just once. The sample taken for sequencing was blood. All receptors derive from a man younger than 30 in good health.

J is TRBJ1-4 and V is TRBV5-1; D unclear. The ends were cut back, 4 bases at V and 8 bases at J, with 12 bases in the middle. The CDR3 has 13 amino acids. Germline V gene data show CDR1 as SGHRS and CDR2 as YFSETQ. This CDR3 reads CASSPDVGEKLFF. The DNA for the CDR3 is TGCGCCAGCAGCCCGGACGTGGGGGAAAAACTGTTTTTT.

Details on this clonotype: A much larger clone lies one base from this, so it may be a read error. The chain couples TRBV12-3 or TRBV12-4 to TRBJ2-1; TRBD2 agrees at 7 bases. The trim removed 6 bases at V and 13 bases at J, leaving 15 bases unmatched. This CDR3 is 14 amino acids long. The CDR3 loop is CASSFGGVEETQFF. The DNA for the CDR3 is TGTGCCAGCAGCTTTGGGGGGGTAGAGGAGACCCAGTTCTTC.

This clonotype was counted between two and nine times. The chain links TRBV21-1 to TRBJ2-7. TRBV21-1 is deemed a pseudogene. CDR3 length: 15 amino acids. Here the CDR3 DNA reads TGTGCCAGCAGCAAAGGTGGAAGAATGACCTACGAGCAGTACTTC. This gives the protein CASSKGGRMTYEQYF.

This clonotype came up a few times. CDR3 nucleotide sequence: TGCAGCGTATGGCTAGAGGACACAAATGAGCAGTACTTC. As protein: CSVWLEDTNEQYF. J is TRBJ2-5 and V is TRBV29-1; TRBD1 is a possible D gene (5 bases). Per germline, CDR1 SQVTM and CDR2 ANQGSEA. Trimming removed 6 bases from V and 11 bases from J, with 22 bases in between. The CDR3 contains 13 residues.

The chain employs TRBV20-1 and TRBJ2-1; 7 nucleotides match TRBD2. The CDR3 spans 12 residues. Trimming took 3 bases from V and 6 from J; bases not matched to a gene: 2. Germline values: CDR1 DFQATT, CDR2 SNEGSKA (reference sequence). The CDR3 reads CSARSGGNEQFF. The CDR3 DNA follows: TGCAGTGCTAGGTCGGGGGGCAATGAGCAGTTCTTC.

The rearrangement joins TRBV6-1 to TRBJ2-4; no reliable D call. CDR1 is MNHNS and CDR2 is SASEGT in the germline V gene. Trimming took off 2 bases at V and 0 bases at J, with 11 bases between the two ends. The CDR3 length is 16 residues. The CDR3 loop reads CASSEMQVTAKNIQYF. The CDR3 DNA sequence: TGTGCCAGCAGTGAAATGCAGGTGACAGCCAAAAACATTCAGTACTTC.

This clonotype was seen at least ten times. This chain links TRBV10-3 with TRBJ2-5, with D possibly TRBD1 on 5 matching bases. This CDR3 contains 13 residues. V was clipped by 5 bases and J by 2 bases, with 9 bases between them. In germline, CDR1 is ENHRY, CDR2 SYGVKD. CDR3 loop: CAISPQGQETQYF. CDR3 sequence (DNA): TGTGCCATCAGTCCCCAGGGTCAAGAGACCCAGTACTTC.

In this sample, this clonotype turned up many times. V gene TRBV7-8 combines with J gene TRBJ2-3, with 12 bases matching TRBD2. V trimming: 4 bases; J trimming: 2 bases; junction bases outside the gene matches: 4. Germline V gene sequence: CDR1 SGHVS, CDR2 FQNEAQ. CDR3 length: 16 residues. The CDR3 DNA is TGTGCCAGCAGCTCCGGACTAGCGGGGCCCACAGATACGCAGTATTTT. This translates into CASSSGLAGPTDTQYF.

The sample holds many counts of this clonotype. This chain uses TRBV14 with TRBJ2-1; 9 positions agree with TRBD1. Germline V gives CDR1 SGHDN, CDR2 FVKESK. This CDR3 comprises 16 residues. V lost 3 bases and J lost 8; bases outside the gene matches: 11. CDR3 amino acids: CASSHSEGDREHEQFF. CDR3 nucleotides: TGTGCCAGCAGCCACTCGGAGGGGGACAGGGAGCATGAGCAGTTCTTC.

The chain employs TRBV4-3 and TRBJ2-5; TRBD1 aligns across 9 bases. V lost 1 base to trimming and J lost 7 bases; unmatched junction nucleotides: 4. From germline, CDR1 is LGHNA and CDR2 YSLEER. The CDR3 covers 14 residues. The CDR3 sequence is CASSQVTGGWTQYF. In DNA form, the CDR3 reads TGCGCCAGCAGCCAAGTTACAGGGGGCTGGACCCAGTACTTC.

The rearrangement joins TRBV7-2 to TRBJ1-2, with D maybe TRBD1 (6 bases). V gave up 4 bases and J gave up 5 bases, with 17 bases separating them. CDR1 is SGHTA and CDR2 is FQGNSA in the germline V gene. The CDR3 totals 15 residues. The CDR3 sequence: CASSSSTGGGYGYTF. DNA for the CDR3: TGTGCCAGCAGCTCGAGTACTGGGGGCGGGTATGGCTACACCTTC.

This clonotype was counted between two and nine times. The chain carries TRBV29-1 and TRBJ1-2; D might be TRBD1 (5 bases). V was trimmed by 1 base and J by 5 bases, leaving 11 bases between them. Germline assignment: CDR1 SQVTM and CDR2 ANQGSEA. There are 13 residues in the CDR3. CDR3 bases: TGCAGCGTTGAAGGGGCAGGGCGATATGGCTACACCTTC. Its protein product is CSVEGAGRYGYTF. Drawing the rest from reference TRBV29-1 and TRBJ1-2, the complete variable domain is SAVISQKPSRDICQRGTSLTIQCQVDSQVTMMFWYRQQPGQSLTLIATANQGSEATYESGFVIDKFPISRPNLTFSTLTVSNMSPEDSSIYLCSVEGAGRYGYTFGSGTRLTVV.

This clonotype was counted only a few times. The chain combines TRBV4-3 with TRBJ1-5, with 8 bases that match TRBD1. After removal of 2 bases from V and 4 bases from J, the junction contained 7 bases not matched to a gene. Germline V gene data show CDR1 as LGHNA and CDR2 as YSLEER. This CDR3 region has 16 residues. CDR3 nucleotide sequence: TGCGCCAGCAGCCAACCACGGGACAGGAAGAATCAGCCCCAGCATTTT. Translation gives CASSQPRDRKNQPQHF.

This clonotype was seen once. CDR3 bases: TGCGCCAGCAGCCAAGGAACGCGAGATACGCAGTATTTT. Residues: CASSQGTRDTQYF. The chain has TRBV4-3 and TRBJ2-3, with no clear D. The CDR3 loop spans 13 amino acids. CDR1 LGHNA and CDR2 YSLEER come from the germline V gene. V lost 1 base to trimming and J lost 5 bases, with 7 bases between them.

The rearrangement links TRBV5-1 to TRBJ2-1; D is undetermined. Trimming took off 0 bases at V and 2 bases at J, with 12 bases between the two ends. CDR3 length equals 16 residues. Germline V gives CDR1 SGHRS, CDR2 YFSETQ. CDR3 protein: CASSLETSDPYNEQFF. CDR3 nucleotides: TGCGCCAGCAGCTTGGAGACATCGGACCCCTACAATGAGCAGTTCTTC.

The J gene is TRBJ1-5, the V gene TRBV12-3 or TRBV12-4; TRBD1 aligns across 8 bases. After removal of 3 bases from V and 3 bases from J, the junction contained 4 bases not matched to a gene. This CDR3 contains 15 residues. The CDR3 DNA reads TGTGCCAGCAGTTTTGGGGACAGGATCAATCAGCCCCAGCATTTT. Amino acid sequence: CASSFGDRINQPQHF.

Only a few counts were recorded for this clonotype. The genes are TRBV2 and TRBJ1-6, with 7 bases that match TRBD1. After removal of 6 bases from V and 7 bases from J, the junction contained 6 bases not matched to a gene. CDR1 SNHLY and CDR2 FYNNEI come from the germline V gene. The CDR3 covers 14 residues. CDR3 DNA sequence: TGTGCCAGCAGAGATGGGACAGTCAATTCACCCCTCCACTTT. It is translated as CASRDGTVNSPLHF.

This clonotype was found many times. This chain uses TRBV29-1 with TRBJ2-7; 7 positions match TRBD2. The J segment lost 6 bases and the V segment lost 3 bases, leaving 5 bases of the junction unmatched. The CDR3 extends over 12 amino acids. Per the germline V gene, CDR1 is SQVTM and CDR2 is ANQGSEA. CDR3 in DNA: TGCAGCGTTGATGTGGGGAGGGCCGAGCAGTACTTC. Protein product: CSVDVGRAEQYF.

The V and J genes are TRBV7-9 and TRBJ2-1, with 7 positions matching TRBD1. The CDR3 extends over 17 amino acids. Per germline, CDR1 SEHNR and CDR2 FQNEAQ (reference sequence). V gave up 2 bases and J gave up 0 bases; unmatched junction bases: 7. The CDR3 DNA is TGTGCCAGCAGCTTAAAGGGGGCGGCTAGCTCCTACAATGAGCAGTTCTTC. Protein product: CASSLKGAASSYNEQFF.